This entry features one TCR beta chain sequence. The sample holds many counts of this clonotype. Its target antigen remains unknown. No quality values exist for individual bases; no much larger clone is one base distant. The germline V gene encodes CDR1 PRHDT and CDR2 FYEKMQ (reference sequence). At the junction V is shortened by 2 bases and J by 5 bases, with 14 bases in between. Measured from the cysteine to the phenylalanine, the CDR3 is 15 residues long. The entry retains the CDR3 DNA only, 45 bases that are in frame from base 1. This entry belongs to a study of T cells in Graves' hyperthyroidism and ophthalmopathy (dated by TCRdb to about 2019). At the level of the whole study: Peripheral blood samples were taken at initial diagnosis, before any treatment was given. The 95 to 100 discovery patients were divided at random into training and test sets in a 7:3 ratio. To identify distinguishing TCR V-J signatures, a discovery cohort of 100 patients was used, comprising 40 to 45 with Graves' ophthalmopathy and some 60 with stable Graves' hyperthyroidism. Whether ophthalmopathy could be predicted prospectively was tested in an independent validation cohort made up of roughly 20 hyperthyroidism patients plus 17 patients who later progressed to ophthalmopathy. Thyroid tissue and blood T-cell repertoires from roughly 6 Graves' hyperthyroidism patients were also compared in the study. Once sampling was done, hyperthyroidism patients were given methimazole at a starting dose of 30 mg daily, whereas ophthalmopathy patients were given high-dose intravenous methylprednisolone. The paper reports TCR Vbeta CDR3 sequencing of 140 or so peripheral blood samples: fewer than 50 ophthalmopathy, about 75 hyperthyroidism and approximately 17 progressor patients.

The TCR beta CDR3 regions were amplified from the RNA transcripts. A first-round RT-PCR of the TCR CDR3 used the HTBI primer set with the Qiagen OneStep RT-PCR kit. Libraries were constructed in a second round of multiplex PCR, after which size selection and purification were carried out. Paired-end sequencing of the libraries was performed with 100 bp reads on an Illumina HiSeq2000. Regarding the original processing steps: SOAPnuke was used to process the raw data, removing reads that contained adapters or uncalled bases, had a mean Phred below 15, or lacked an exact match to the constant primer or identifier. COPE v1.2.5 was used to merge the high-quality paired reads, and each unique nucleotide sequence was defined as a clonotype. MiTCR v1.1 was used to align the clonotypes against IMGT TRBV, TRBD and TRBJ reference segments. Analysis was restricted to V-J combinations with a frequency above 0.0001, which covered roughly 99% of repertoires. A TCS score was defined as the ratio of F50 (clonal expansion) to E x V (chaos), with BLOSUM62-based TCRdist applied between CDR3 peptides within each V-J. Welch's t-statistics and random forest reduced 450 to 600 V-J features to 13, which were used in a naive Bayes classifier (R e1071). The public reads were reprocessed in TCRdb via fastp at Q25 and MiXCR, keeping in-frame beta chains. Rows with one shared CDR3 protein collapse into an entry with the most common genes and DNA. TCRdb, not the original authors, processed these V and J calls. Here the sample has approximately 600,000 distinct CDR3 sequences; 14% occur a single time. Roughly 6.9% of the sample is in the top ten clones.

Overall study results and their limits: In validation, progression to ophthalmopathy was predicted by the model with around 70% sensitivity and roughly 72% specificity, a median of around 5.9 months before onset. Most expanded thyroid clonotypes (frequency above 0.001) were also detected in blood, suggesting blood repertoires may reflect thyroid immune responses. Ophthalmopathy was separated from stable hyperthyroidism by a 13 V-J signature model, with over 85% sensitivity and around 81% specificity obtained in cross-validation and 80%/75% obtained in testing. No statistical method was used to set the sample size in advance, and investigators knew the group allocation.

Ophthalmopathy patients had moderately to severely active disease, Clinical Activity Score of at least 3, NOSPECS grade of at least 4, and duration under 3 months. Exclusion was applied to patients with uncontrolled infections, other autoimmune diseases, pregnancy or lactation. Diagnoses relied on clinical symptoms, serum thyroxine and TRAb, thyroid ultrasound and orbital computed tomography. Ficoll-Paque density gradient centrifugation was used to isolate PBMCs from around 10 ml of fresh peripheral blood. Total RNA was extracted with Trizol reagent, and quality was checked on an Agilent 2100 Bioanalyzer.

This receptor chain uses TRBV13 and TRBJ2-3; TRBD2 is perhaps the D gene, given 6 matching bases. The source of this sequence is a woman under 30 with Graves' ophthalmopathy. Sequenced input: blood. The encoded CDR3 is CASSLNRLVGDTQYF. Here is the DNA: TGTGCCAGCAGCTTAAATCGACTAGTAGGAGATACGCAGTATTTT.